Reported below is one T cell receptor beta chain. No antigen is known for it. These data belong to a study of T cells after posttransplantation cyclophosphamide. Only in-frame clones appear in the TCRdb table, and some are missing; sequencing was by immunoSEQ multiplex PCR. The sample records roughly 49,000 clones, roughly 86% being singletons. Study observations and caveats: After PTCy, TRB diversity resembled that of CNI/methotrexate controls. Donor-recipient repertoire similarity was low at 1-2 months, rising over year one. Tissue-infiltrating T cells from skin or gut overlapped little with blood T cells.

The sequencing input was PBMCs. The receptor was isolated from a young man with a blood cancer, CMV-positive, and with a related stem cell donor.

The CDR3 region is CASSHYAGAGGKLFF. CDR3 nucleotide sequence: TGCGCCAGCAGCCATTACGCAGGGGCCGGTGGAAAACTGTTTTTT. This rearrangement joins TRBV4-1 to TRBJ1-4; TRBD1 is a possible D gene (6 bases). V was shortened by 3 bases and J by 10 bases, with 18 bases between the two germline ends. There are 15 residues in the CDR3. The V gene's germline CDR1 is MGHRA and CDR2 YSYEKL.